Each of the 5 T cell receptor beta chains below was sequenced from the same sample in a study of CD8 T cells in ankylosing spondylitis. These receptors' targets are unknown. Study-level findings and limits: Ankylosing spondylitis blood seemed to carry a telltale TCR beta motif made of several highly homologous variants.

Using its own MiXCR run on the 5' RACE reads, TCRdb lists one record per CDR3 protein. The sample holds about 220,000 distinct CDR3 sequences, around 20% seen once. The sample was blood, either unsorted or a sorted T cell fraction (not recorded which). These receptors were obtained from a male donor with ankylosing spondylitis.

In this sample, this clonotype turned up a few times. The chain combines TRBV9 with TRBJ2-7; D ambiguous. Trimming took off 1 base at V and 2 bases at J, with 10 bases between the two ends. Germline CDR1 reads SGDLS; CDR2 reads YYNGEE. CDR3 length equals 14 residues. CDR3 residues: CASSVLPGPYEQYF. CDR3 DNA sequence: TGTGCCAGCAGCGTACTTCCAGGCCCCTACGAGCAGTACTTC.

This clonotype has just a few counts. The chain is built from TRBV5-1 and TRBJ1-1; D gene ambiguous. Germline CDR1 and CDR2: SGHRS and YFSETQ. V lost 2 bases to trimming and J lost 0 bases, with 8 bases between them. The CDR3 sequence is 14 residues long. For the CDR3, the DNA is TGCGCCAGCAGCTTCCCGGGAATGAACACTGAAGCTTTCTTT. This gives the protein CASSFPGMNTEAFF.

This clonotype was seen at least ten times. The chain is built from TRBV28 and TRBJ2-5; D might be TRBD2 (6 bases). Germline CDR1 and CDR2: MDHEN and SYDVKM. The CDR3 has 14 residues. V lost 4 bases to trimming and J lost 0 bases, with 9 bases between them. The CDR3 sequence is CASSYRGYQETQYF. CDR3 bases: TGTGCCAGCAGTTATCGGGGGTACCAAGAGACCCAGTACTTC.

The rearrangement uses TRBV4-1 and TRBJ2-1; 7 nucleotides agree with TRBD2. Germline V gene sequence: CDR1 MGHRA, CDR2 YSYEKL. The J segment lost 2 bases and the V segment lost 1 base, leaving 5 bases of the junction unmatched. CDR3 size: 16 residues. Here the CDR3 DNA reads TGCGCCAGCAGCCAAGGAGGTAGCGGGCCCTACAATGAGCAGTTCTTC. Translation: CASSQGGSGPYNEQFF.

The genes are TRBV4-1 and TRBJ2-3; maybe TRBD2 (7 bases). Germline V lookup: CDR1 MGHRA, CDR2 YSYEKL. V shed 3 bases and J shed 0 bases, with 16 bases lying between them. The CDR3 extends over 17 amino acids. The CDR3 DNA reads TGCGCCAGCAGCCATATACTGGGGGGGCCCAGCACAGATACGCAGTATTTT. It is translated as CASSHILGGPSTDTQYF.